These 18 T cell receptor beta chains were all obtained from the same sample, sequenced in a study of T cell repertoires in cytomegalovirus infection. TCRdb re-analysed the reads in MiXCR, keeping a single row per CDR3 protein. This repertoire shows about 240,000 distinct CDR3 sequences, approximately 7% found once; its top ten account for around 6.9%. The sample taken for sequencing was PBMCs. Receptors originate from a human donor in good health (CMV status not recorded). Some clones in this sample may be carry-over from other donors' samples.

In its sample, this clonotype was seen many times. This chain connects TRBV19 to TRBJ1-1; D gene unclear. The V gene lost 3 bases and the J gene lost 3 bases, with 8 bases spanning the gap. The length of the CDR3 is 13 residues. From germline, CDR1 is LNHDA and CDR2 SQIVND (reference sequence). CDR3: CASSIKRDTEAFF. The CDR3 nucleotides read TGTGCCAGTAGTATTAAACGGGACACTGAAGCTTTCTTT.

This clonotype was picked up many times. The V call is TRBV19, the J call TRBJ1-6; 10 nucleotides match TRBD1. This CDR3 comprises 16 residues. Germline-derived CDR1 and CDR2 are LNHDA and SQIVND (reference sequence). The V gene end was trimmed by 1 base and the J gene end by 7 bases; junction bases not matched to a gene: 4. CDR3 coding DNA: TGTGCCAGTAGTATAGGATCGGGACAGGGGAATTCACCCCTCCACTTT. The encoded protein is CASSIGSGQGNSPLHF.

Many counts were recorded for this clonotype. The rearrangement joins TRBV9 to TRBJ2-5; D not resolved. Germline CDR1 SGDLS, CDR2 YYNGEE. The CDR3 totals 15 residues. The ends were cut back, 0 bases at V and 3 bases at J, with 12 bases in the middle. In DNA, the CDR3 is TGTGCCAGCAGCGTAGAGTCCAGGAAGGAAGAGACCCAGTACTTC. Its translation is CASSVESRKEETQYF. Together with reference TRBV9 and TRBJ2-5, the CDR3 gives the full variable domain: DSGVTQTPKHLITATGQRVTLRCSPRSGDLSVYWYQQSLDQGLQFLIQYYNGEERAKGNILERFSAQQFPDLHSELNLSSLELGDSALYFCASSVESRKEETQYFGPGTRLLVL.

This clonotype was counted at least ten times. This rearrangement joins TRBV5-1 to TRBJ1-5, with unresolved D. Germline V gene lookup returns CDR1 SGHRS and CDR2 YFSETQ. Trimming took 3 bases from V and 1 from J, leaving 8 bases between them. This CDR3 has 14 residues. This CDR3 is CASSSGPSNQPQHF. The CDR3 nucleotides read TGCGCCAGCAGCTCCGGGCCGAGCAATCAGCCCCAGCATTTT.

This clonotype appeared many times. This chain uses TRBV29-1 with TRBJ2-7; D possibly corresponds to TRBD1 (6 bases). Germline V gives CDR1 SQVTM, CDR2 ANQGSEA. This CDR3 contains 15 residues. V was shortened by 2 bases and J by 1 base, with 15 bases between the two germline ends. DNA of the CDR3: TGCAGCGTTGAAACCGGGACACCTTTTTCCTACGAGCAGTACTTC. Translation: CSVETGTPFSYEQYF.

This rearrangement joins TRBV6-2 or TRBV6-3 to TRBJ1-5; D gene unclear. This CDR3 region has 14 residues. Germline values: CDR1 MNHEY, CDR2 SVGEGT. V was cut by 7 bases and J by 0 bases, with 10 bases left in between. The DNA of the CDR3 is TGTGCCAGCAAGGGTCAATCTAGCAATCAGCCCCAGCATTTT. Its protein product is CASKGQSSNQPQHF.

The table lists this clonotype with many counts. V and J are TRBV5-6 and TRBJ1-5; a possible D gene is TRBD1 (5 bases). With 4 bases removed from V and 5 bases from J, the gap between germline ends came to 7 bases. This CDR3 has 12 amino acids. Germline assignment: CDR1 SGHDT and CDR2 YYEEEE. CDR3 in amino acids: CASSKGDQPQHF. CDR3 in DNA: TGTGCCAGCAGCAAAGGGGATCAGCCCCAGCATTTT.

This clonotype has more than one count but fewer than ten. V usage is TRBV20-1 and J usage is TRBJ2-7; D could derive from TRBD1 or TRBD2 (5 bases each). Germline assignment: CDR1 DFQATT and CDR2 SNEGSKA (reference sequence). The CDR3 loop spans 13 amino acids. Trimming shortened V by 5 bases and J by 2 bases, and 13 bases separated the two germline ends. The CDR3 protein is CSAFRGSAYEQYF. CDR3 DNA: TGCAGTGCTTTTCGGGGCAGCGCCTACGAGCAGTACTTC.

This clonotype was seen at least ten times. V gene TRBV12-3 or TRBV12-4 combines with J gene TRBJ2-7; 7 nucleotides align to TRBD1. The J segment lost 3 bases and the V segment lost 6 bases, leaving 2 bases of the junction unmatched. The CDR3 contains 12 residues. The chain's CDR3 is CASRGQVYEQYF. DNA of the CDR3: TGTGCCAGCAGAGGACAGGTCTACGAGCAGTACTTC.

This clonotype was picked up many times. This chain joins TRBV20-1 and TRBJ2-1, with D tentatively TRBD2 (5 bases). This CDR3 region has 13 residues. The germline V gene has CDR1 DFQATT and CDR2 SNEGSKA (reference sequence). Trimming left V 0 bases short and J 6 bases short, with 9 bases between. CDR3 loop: CSAREGSLNEQFF. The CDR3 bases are TGCAGTGCTAGAGAAGGGAGTCTCAATGAGCAGTTCTTC.

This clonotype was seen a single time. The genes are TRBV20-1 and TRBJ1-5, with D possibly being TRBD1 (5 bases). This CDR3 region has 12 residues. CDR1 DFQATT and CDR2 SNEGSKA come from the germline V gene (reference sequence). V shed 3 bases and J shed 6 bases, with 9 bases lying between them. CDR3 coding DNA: TGCAGTGCTAGGGGGGGGACTCAGCCCCAGCATTTT. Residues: CSARGGTQPQHF.

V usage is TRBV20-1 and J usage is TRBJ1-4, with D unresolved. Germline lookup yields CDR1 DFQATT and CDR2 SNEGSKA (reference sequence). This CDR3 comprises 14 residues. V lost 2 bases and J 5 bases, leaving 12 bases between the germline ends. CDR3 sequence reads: CSARHLGWNEKLFF. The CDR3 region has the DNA TGCAGTGCTAGACACCTTGGGTGGAATGAAAAACTGTTTTTT.

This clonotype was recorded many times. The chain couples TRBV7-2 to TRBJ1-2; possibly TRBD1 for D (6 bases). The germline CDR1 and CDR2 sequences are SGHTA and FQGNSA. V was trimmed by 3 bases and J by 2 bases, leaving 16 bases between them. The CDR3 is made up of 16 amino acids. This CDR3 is CASSFVSRTVNYGYTF. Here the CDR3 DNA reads TGTGCCAGCAGCTTTGTTTCTAGGACAGTCAACTATGGCTACACCTTC.

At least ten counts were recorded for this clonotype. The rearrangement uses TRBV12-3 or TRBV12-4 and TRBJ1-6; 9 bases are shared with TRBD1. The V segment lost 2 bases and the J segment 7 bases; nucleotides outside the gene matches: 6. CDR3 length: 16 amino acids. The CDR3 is CASSLSVQGANSPLHF. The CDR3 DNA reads TGTGCCAGCAGTTTATCTGTACAGGGGGCAAATTCACCCCTCCACTTT.

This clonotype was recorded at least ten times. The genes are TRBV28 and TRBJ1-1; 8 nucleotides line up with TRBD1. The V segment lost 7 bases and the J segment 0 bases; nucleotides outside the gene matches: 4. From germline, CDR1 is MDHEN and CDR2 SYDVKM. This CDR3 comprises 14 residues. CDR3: CASTRTGMNTEAFF. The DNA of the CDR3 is TGTGCCAGCACCAGGACAGGGATGAACACTGAAGCTTTCTTT.

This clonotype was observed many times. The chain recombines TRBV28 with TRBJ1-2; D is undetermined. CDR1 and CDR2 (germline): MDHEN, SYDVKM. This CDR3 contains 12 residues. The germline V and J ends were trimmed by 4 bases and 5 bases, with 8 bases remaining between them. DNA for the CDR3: TGTGCCAGCAGTTCCCTGGGATATGGCTACACCTTC. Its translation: CASSSLGYGYTF.

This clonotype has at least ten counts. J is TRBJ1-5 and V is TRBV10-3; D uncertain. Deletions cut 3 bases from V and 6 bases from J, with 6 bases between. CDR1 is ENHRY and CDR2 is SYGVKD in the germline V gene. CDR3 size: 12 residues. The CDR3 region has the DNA TGTGCCATCAGTGAACCGGGTCAGCCCCAGCATTTT. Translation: CAISEPGQPQHF.

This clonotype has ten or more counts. The CDR3 DNA reads as TGTGCCAGCTCACAGCCGGGACAGGGAGCCTACGAGCAGTACTTC. Its translation is CASSQPGQGAYEQYF. The V gene is TRBV18, the J gene TRBJ2-7; 9 nucleotides agree with TRBD1. Trimming cost V 4 bases and J 2 bases; bases outside gene matches: 6. The germline CDR1 and CDR2 sequences are KGHSH and LQKENI. The CDR3 is 15 residues long.